Below are 2 T cell receptor beta chains sequenced from a single sample in a study of T cells in Graves' hyperthyroidism and ophthalmopathy. Amplification targeted TCR beta CDR3 regions from RNA transcripts. First-round RT-PCR targeting the TCR CDR3 was performed with the HTBI primer set. Using its own MiXCR run on the multiplex PCR reads, TCRdb lists one record per CDR3 protein. Altogether nearly 600,000 distinct CDR3 sequences are present, around 14% being singletons, with the ten largest covering 7.1%. Sequencing was done on a sample of blood. The receptor set was obtained from a woman aged 18-29 years with Graves' ophthalmopathy.

To note about this clonotype: This clone may be a read error of a much larger clone one base away. The chain recombines TRBV11-2 with TRBJ2-3; 9 positions match TRBD1. V was clipped by 6 bases and J by 7 bases; unmatched bases: 11. Germline lookup yields CDR1 SGHAT and CDR2 FQNNGV. The length of the CDR3 is 15 residues. The DNA for the CDR3 is TGTGCCAGCAGAAGCCCGGGACAGGGCCCCAATACGCAGTATTTT. Its translation is CASRSPGQGPNTQYF.

This clonotype showed up just a few times. The V and J genes are TRBV5-5 and TRBJ1-5, with 8 positions matching TRBD1. The CDR3 is 16 residues long. Trimming removed 2 bases from V and 7 bases from J; junction bases left unmatched: 11. Germline values: CDR1 SGHKS, CDR2 YYEKEE (reference sequence). CDR3 sequence (DNA): TGTGCCAGCAGCTTATACCTGGACAGGGTGGGCCAGCCCCAGCATTTT. The encoded protein is CASSLYLDRVGQPQHF. Looking up the rest from reference TRBV5-5 and TRBJ1-5 gives the full variable domain: DAGVTQSPTHLIKTRGQQVTLRCSPISGHKSVSWYQQVLGQGPQFIFQYYEKEERGRGNFPDRFSARQFPNYSSELNVNALLLGDSALYLCASSLYLDRVGQPQHFGDGTRLSIL.